These 5 T cell receptor beta chains share one sample of origin, sequenced in a study of T cells in Graves' hyperthyroidism and ophthalmopathy. TCR beta CDR3 regions were amplified from RNA. A first-round RT-PCR of the TCR CDR3 used the HTBI primer set. TCRdb independently ran MiXCR on the multiplex PCR reads; one entry per CDR3 protein. The sample includes 550,000 to 650,000 distinct CDR3 sequences, approximately 14% seen only once; the top ten take approximately 5.7%. Sequences were obtained from blood. The receptors derive from a woman in her 30s with Graves' hyperthyroidism that later progressed to Graves' ophthalmopathy.

This clonotype was found many times. This sequence joins TRBV19 and TRBJ1-1; 8 bases map to TRBD1. The CDR3 contains 13 residues. The J segment lost 11 bases and the V segment lost 4 bases, leaving 9 bases of the junction unmatched. Germline lookup yields CDR1 LNHDA and CDR2 SQIVND (reference sequence). The DNA for the CDR3 is TGTGCCAGTAGTACCCAACGGGACAGGAAGGCTTTCTTT. Translating it yields CASSTQRDRKAFF.

The sample holds many counts of this clonotype. The rearrangement joins TRBV15 to TRBJ2-1, with D perhaps TRBD1 or TRBD2 (6 bases each). V lost 1 base and J lost 8, with 18 bases in between. Germline V lookup: CDR1 LNHNV, CDR2 YYDKDF (reference sequence). The CDR3 extends over 16 amino acids. This CDR3 reads CATSRVKDSGFDEQFF. Here the CDR3 DNA reads TGTGCCACCAGCAGAGTGAAGGACAGCGGGTTCGATGAGCAGTTCTTC. The entire variable domain, with the rest obtained from reference TRBV15 and TRBJ2-1, is as follows: DAMVIQNPRYQVTQFGKPVTLSCSQTLNHNVMYWYQQKSSQAPKLLFHYYDKDFNNEADTPDNFQSRRPNTSFCFLDIRSPGLGDTAMYLCATSRVKDSGFDEQFFGPGTRLTVL.

The chain joins TRBV6-1 to TRBJ2-5; the D is unclear. The CDR3 has 13 residues. V was cut by 4 bases and J by 3 bases, with 9 bases left in between. Germline lookup yields CDR1 MNHNS and CDR2 SASEGT. The CDR3 coding sequence is TGTGCCAGCAGTGGGCCCCCCAAAGAGACCCAGTACTTC. Residues: CASSGPPKETQYF.

This clonotype came up a few times. J is TRBJ2-1 and V is TRBV5-1, with 13 bases aligning to TRBD2. The V gene's germline CDR1 is SGHRS and CDR2 YFSETQ. V dropped 4 bases and J dropped 0; count of bases not matched to a gene: 10. This CDR3 is built from 19 residues. The CDR3 nucleotides are TGCGCCAGCAGCCCGCGGGGGACTAGCGGGGTAAGCTCCTACAATGAGCAGTTCTTC. It specifies CASSPRGTSGVSSYNEQFF.

A few counts support this clonotype. This rearrangement joins TRBV5-1 to TRBJ1-1, with D maybe TRBD1 (6 bases). This CDR3 contains 14 residues. V lost 7 bases to trimming and J lost 1 base, with 14 bases between them. The germline gives CDR1 SGHRS, CDR2 YFSETQ. The CDR3 DNA reads as TGCGCCAGCGGCTCCGGGACACCGAACACTGAAGCTTTCTTT. This encodes CASGSGTPNTEAFF.